A selection of T cell receptor beta chains follows, all from one sample in a study of early T cells in non-severe SARS-CoV-2 infection. A single record per CDR3 protein comes from TCRdb applying MiXCR to the 5' RACE reads. Among about 68,000 distinct CDR3 sequences listed, 12% were seen once. Sequenced sample: whole blood. The receptors originated from an adult who was a healthcare worker with PCR-confirmed SARS-CoV-2 infection or an uninfected control (not recorded which). CDR3s include the opening cysteine and the closing phenylalanine or tryptophan. The D gene is left open where the match is weak. A row's size may be missing; if present it is once, few, many or a size class.

d_call,j_call,clone_size,v_call,cdr3_nt,cdr3_aa
TRBD1,TRBJ1-1,.,TRBV5-6,TGTGCCAGCAACCTCGGACAGGGGATTGAAGCTTTCTTT,CASNLGQGIEAFF
.,TRBJ2-3,many,TRBV6-6,TGTGCCAGCAGTCCGACTCGGGAAATGAATACGCAGTATTTT,CASSPTREMNTQYF
.,TRBJ1-1,many,TRBV7-2,TGTGCCAGCAGCCTTTTTAGTGAGGGCACTGAAGCTTTCTTT,CASSLFSEGTEAFF
TRBD2,TRBJ2-7,few,TRBV13,TGTGCCAGCAGCTTCGCCGGGACTAGCGTGGTTAACGAGCAGTACTTC,CASSFAGTSVVNEQYF
.,TRBJ1-1,few,TRBV6-5,TGTGCCAGCACAATGCGATCGACAGCGAACACTGAAGCTTTCTTT,CASTMRSTANTEAFF
.,TRBJ2-7,many,TRBV21-1,TGTGCCAGCAGGGAATGGACTAGCCCCGGGGACTACTACGAGCAGTACTTC,CASREWTSPGDYYEQYF
.,TRBJ1-2,.,TRBV4-1,TGCGCCAGCAGCCAAGATACGACAGTTGGCGGCTACACCTTC,CASSQDTTVGGYTF
TRBD2,TRBJ2-7,.,TRBV5-6,TGTGCCAGCAGCTTGGATTTGGCTAGCGGGGTGTACGAGCAGTACTTC,CASSLDLASGVYEQYF
.,TRBJ2-6,few,TRBV4-3,TGCGCCAGCAGCGTGGACGGTCCCTCTGGGGCCAACGTCCTGACTTTC,CASSVDGPSGANVLTF
.,TRBJ1-2,few,TRBV20-1,TGCAGTGCCCTAGCGGTCAGAAGCGGATATGGCTACACCTTC,CSALAVRSGYGYTF
.,TRBJ1-6,.,TRBV7-2,TGTGCCAGCAGCTTAAATTCACCCCTCCACTTT,CASSLNSPLHF
.,TRBJ2-5,many,TRBV20-1,TGCAGTGCCGATCGACAGGTCCAAGAGACCCAGTACTTC,CSADRQVQETQYF
TRBD2,TRBJ2-1,.,TRBV29-1,TGCAGCGTTGTCAAGCGGGGGCCTTACAATGAGCAGTTCTTC,CSVVKRGPYNEQFF
TRBD2,TRBJ2-2,many,TRBV9,TGTGCCAGCAGGGGGACTAGCGGGGACACCGGGGAGCTGTTTTTT,CASRGTSGDTGELFF
TRBD2,TRBJ2-7,.,TRBV5-5,TGTGCCAGCAGCCATCCAGCGGGGGGTCCCTACGAGCAGTACTTC,CASSHPAGGPYEQYF
TRBD1,TRBJ1-2,.,TRBV7-2,TGTGCCAGCAGCCGTAGAGACAGGGGAAACTATGGCTACACCTTC,CASSRRDRGNYGYTF
.,TRBJ2-3,few,TRBV6-2/TRBV6-3,TGTGCCAGCAGCCAGTCGCGGACGTATACGCAGTATTTT,CASSQSRTYTQYF
.,TRBJ2-2,many,TRBV29-1,TGCAGCGGACATGATAAAGGCGGGGAGCTGTTTTTT,CSGHDKGGELFF
.,TRBJ1-2,many,TRBV18,TGTGCCAGCTCACGAGAGAAGTCGTCGGGCTACACCTTC,CASSREKSSGYTF
.,TRBJ1-1,many,TRBV6-5,TGTGCCAGCAGTTACTCGAGGGGAGGAGGCACTGAAGCTTTCTTT,CASSYSRGGGTEAFF
.,TRBJ2-3,.,TRBV12-3/TRBV12-4,TGTGCCAGCAGTTTAGATCAAGATACGCAGTATTTT,CASSLDQDTQYF
TRBD2,TRBJ2-7,few,TRBV7-2,TGTGCCAGCAGCTTAGGGCCTAGCGGCCTATACGAGCAGTACTTC,CASSLGPSGLYEQYF
.,TRBJ2-3,.,TRBV11-2,TGTGCCAGCAGCTCGAGGTCGAGGACAGATACGCAGTATTTT,CASSSRSRTDTQYF
TRBD1,TRBJ2-1,many,TRBV7-3,TGTGCCAGCAGCTTGCATCCAGGGGGTACTTACAATGAGCAGTTCTTC,CASSLHPGGTYNEQFF